The 31 T cell receptor beta chains below were found in one sample sequenced in a study of blood T cell repertoires in COVID-19. The data were produced by immunoSEQ multiplex PCR, yet TCRdb's version contains in-frame clones alone and is incomplete. The table records about 480,000 clones, 88% of them present only once. Sequenced sample: PBMCs or T cells enriched from blood (not recorded which). The receptor source for this set is a woman in her 40s who had recovered from COVID-19.

The rearrangement joins TRBV7-9 to TRBJ1-1, with TRBD1 matching 9 bases. CDR1 and CDR2 (germline): SEHNR, FQNEAQ (reference sequence). The CDR3 length is 16 residues. The junction had 8 bases not matched to a gene; V was cut back by 3 bases and J by 3 bases. CDR3 in amino acids: CASSFPQTGGHTEAFF. As DNA, the CDR3 is TGTGCCAGCAGCTTCCCCCAGACAGGGGGGCACACTGAAGCTTTCTTT.

This clone has just a few counts. J is TRBJ1-2 and V is TRBV5-4; D may be TRBD1 (6 bases). V was pared by 0 bases and J by 1 base, with 10 bases between. This CDR3 is built from 15 residues. In germline, CDR1 is SGHNT, CDR2 YYREEE (reference sequence). The CDR3 region has the DNA TGTGCCAGCAGCTTGGCGCAGGGGAGTAACTATGGCTACACCTTC. Translating gives CASSLAQGSNYGYTF. The variable domain in full, completed from reference TRBV5-4 and TRBJ1-2, reads ETGVTQSPTHLIKTRGQQVTLRCSSQSGHNTVSWYQQALGQGPQFIFQYYREEENGRGNFPPRFSGLQFPNYSSELNVNALELDDSALYLCASSLAQGSNYGYTFGSGTRLTVV.

This clone occurred once. The chain's CDR3 is CASSQEFMGLLNTGELFF. The CDR3 DNA reads TGTGCCAGCAGCCAAGAGTTTATGGGACTTCTGAACACCGGGGAGCTGTTTTTT. The chain carries TRBV4-2 and TRBJ2-2; D is perhaps TRBD2 (6 bases). Germline CDR1 LGHNA, CDR2 YNFKEQ. Trimming pared 0 bases from V and 1 base from J, leaving 15 bases between. There are 18 residues in the CDR3.

The chain combines TRBV18 with TRBJ2-7; 7 bases fit TRBD1. The length of the CDR3 is 12 residues. With V trimmed by 3 bases and J by 5 bases, 1 base remained unmatched. Germline CDR1 and CDR2: KGHSH and LQKENI. CDR3 protein: CASSPQGDEQYF. DNA for the CDR3: TGTGCCAGCTCACCCCAGGGGGACGAGCAGTACTTC.

This CDR3 reads CASSGDRSTAGFF. The CDR3 bases are TGTGCCAGTAGCGGGGACAGGTCCACCGCCGGATTCTTC. The chain employs TRBV19 and TRBJ2-1; 8 nucleotides agree with TRBD1. Trimming at V came to 6 bases and at J to 16 bases, leaving 14 bases not matched to a gene. The CDR3 has 13 amino acids. From germline, CDR1 is LNHDA and CDR2 SQIVND (reference sequence).

The J gene is TRBJ2-1, the V gene TRBV7-8, with TRBD2 as a possible D gene (6 bases). The CDR3 contains 16 residues. V was clipped by 3 bases and J by 7 bases, with 19 bases between them. CDR1 and CDR2 (germline): SGHVS, FQNEAQ. The CDR3 sequence: CASSFSRENMGNEQFF. For the CDR3, the DNA is TGTGCCAGCAGCTTTTCTCGGGAGAATATGGGGAATGAGCAGTTCTTC.

The table lists this clone with a count of one. This sequence joins TRBV6-2 or TRBV6-3 and TRBJ2-2; maybe TRBD1 (6 bases). Germline V lookup: CDR1 MNHEY, CDR2 SVGEGT. There are 14 residues in the CDR3. V lost 2 bases and J lost 7, with 11 bases in between. Written as DNA, the CDR3 is TGTGCCAGCAGTTACAACAGGGTGGACGGGGAGCTGTTTTTT. Translation: CASSYNRVDGELFF.

V usage is TRBV10-1 and J usage is TRBJ2-2, with 7 bases aligning to TRBD1. V dropped 5 bases and J dropped 4; count of bases not matched to a gene: 4. Germline V gives CDR1 WNHNN, CDR2 SYGVQD (reference sequence). The CDR3 extends over 14 amino acids. CDR3 sequence (DNA): TGCGCCAGCAGTAATGGACAGGTCACCGGGGAGCTGTTTTTT. Translated: CASSNGQVTGELFF.

This sequence joins TRBV29-1 and TRBJ2-3; D is possibly TRBD1 (6 bases). This CDR3 contains 13 residues. Germline V CDR1 and CDR2: SQVTM, ANQGSEA. Trimming took off 7 bases at V and 4 bases at J, with 15 bases between the two ends. Here the CDR3 DNA reads TGCAGCGCAACAGGGTCCAGCGCAGATACGCAGTATTTT. This translates into CSATGSSADTQYF.

The chain joins TRBV9 to TRBJ2-1; 7 nucleotides match TRBD2. Trimming cost V 5 bases and J 2 bases; bases outside gene matches: 7. The CDR3 sequence is 15 residues long. CDR1 and CDR2 (germline): SGDLS, YYNGEE. DNA for the CDR3: TGTGCCAGCAGTTCTACTGGGGGGGCCTACAATGAGCAGTTCTTC. Amino acids: CASSSTGGAYNEQFF.

The J gene is TRBJ1-1, the V gene TRBV27, with D perhaps matching TRBD1 (6 bases). The germline gives CDR1 MNHEY, CDR2 SMNVEV (reference sequence). Trimming cost V 2 bases and J 4 bases, with 17 bases left between them. This CDR3 has 16 residues. CDR3 protein: CASSLRAGELSTEAFF. CDR3 nucleotides: TGTGCCAGCAGTTTACGGGCAGGGGAGTTGAGCACTGAAGCTTTCTTT.

This clone was seen only once. This chain links TRBV4-1 with TRBJ1-1, with D possibly matching TRBD1 (5 bases). The CDR3 spans 14 residues. Per the germline V gene, CDR1 is MGHRA and CDR2 is YSYEKL. The ends were cut back, 2 bases at V and 1 base at J, with 8 bases in the middle. CDR3 loop: CASSQRGGNTEAFF. Here the CDR3 DNA reads TGCGCCAGCAGCCAAAGGGGAGGGAACACTGAAGCTTTCTTT.

This clone was found once. The V gene is TRBV27, the J gene TRBJ2-5, with D perhaps matching TRBD1 (5 bases). The CDR3 sequence is 13 residues long. V was clipped by 6 bases and J by 4 bases, with 12 bases between them. The germline gives CDR1 MNHEY, CDR2 SMNVEV (reference sequence). CDR3 in amino acids: CASSFLRGETQYF. CDR3 nucleotides: TGTGCCAGCAGCTTCCTTAGGGGAGAGACCCAGTACTTC.

The chain links TRBV5-1 to TRBJ2-2; 9 bases agree with TRBD2. The germline gives CDR1 SGHRS, CDR2 YFSETQ. The CDR3 is 17 amino acids. The junction had 11 bases not matched to a gene; V was cut back by 3 bases and J by 5 bases. The CDR3 DNA reads as TGCGCCAGCAGCTCTCTAAAAACCACTAGCGGGACCGGGGAGCTGTTTTTT. It specifies CASSSLKTTSGTGELFF.

This clone was picked up one time. The V gene is TRBV29-1, the J gene TRBJ1-2; the match to TRBD1 covers 10 bases. CDR1 SQVTM and CDR2 ANQGSEA come from the germline V gene. CDR3 length: 14 residues. V lost 5 bases, J lost 4 bases, and 7 bases stayed unmatched. CDR3 in amino acids: CSVTPGQGPYGYTF. The CDR3 region has the DNA TGCAGCGTTACCCCGGGACAGGGGCCCTATGGCTACACCTTC.

This chain links TRBV15 with TRBJ1-2; D gene ambiguous. The CDR3 contains 13 residues. V was pared by 0 bases and J by 5 bases, with 7 bases between. CDR1 LNHNV and CDR2 YYDKDF come from the germline V gene (reference sequence). CDR3 sequence: CATSRDTLYGYTF. For the CDR3, the DNA is TGTGCCACCAGCAGAGACACACTATATGGCTACACCTTC.

This chain joins TRBV5-4 and TRBJ2-5; TRBD1 might be the D (5 bases). The germline V gene has CDR1 SGHNT and CDR2 YYREEE (reference sequence). The CDR3 has 14 residues. Trimming stripped 4 bases from V and 4 bases from J, with 14 bases between. This CDR3 is CASSTHVGPETQYF. Written as DNA, the CDR3 is TGTGCCAGCAGCACCCATGTGGGGCCAGAGACCCAGTACTTC.

The chain couples TRBV6-5 to TRBJ2-7; TRBD1 aligns across 8 bases. CDR1 is MNHEY, CDR2 SVGAGI, per germline. The ends lost 2 bases at V and 11 bases at J; junction bases unmatched: 8. The CDR3 is 13 amino acids. The CDR3 here is CASSYRNRGNEYF. The CDR3 bases are TGTGCCAGCAGTTACCGTAACAGGGGGAACGAGTACTTC.

The V call is TRBV25-1, the J call TRBJ2-7; possibly TRBD2 for D (5 bases). Germline CDR1 reads MGHDK; CDR2 reads SYGVNS. V shed 0 bases and J shed 2 bases, with 11 bases lying between them. This CDR3 is built from 15 residues. The CDR3 protein is CASSEYDSATYEQYF. The DNA for the CDR3 is TGTGCCAGCAGTGAATATGATAGCGCGACCTACGAGCAGTACTTC.

The rearrangement joins TRBV10-1 to TRBJ2-5; 7 bases are a match to TRBD1. The CDR3 runs to 14 residues. With 3 bases clipped from V and 8 bases from J, the junction kept 9 bases outside the gene matches. CDR1 is WNHNN, CDR2 SYGVQD, per germline (reference sequence). CDR3 sequence (DNA): TGCGCCAGCAGTGACACGACAGGGAGTCTTACCCAGTACTTC. It encodes CASSDTTGSLTQYF.

Only one count was recorded for this clone. The rearrangement uses TRBV7-2 and TRBJ1-5; possibly TRBD1 for D (5 bases). Trimming pared 5 bases from V and 4 bases from J, leaving 15 bases between. The V gene's germline CDR1 is SGHTA and CDR2 FQGNSA. This CDR3 spans 15 amino acids. CDR3 nucleotide sequence: TGTGCCAGCAGCCTCTTCGGGGGTAGAAATCAGCCCCAGCATTTT. Translation: CASSLFGGRNQPQHF.

The J gene is TRBJ2-7, the V gene TRBV7-2; 10 nucleotides match TRBD2. This CDR3 comprises 15 residues. V shed 6 bases, J shed 5 bases, and the junction held 10 bases outside the gene matches. Germline loops: CDR1 SGHTA, CDR2 FQGNSA. CDR3 coding DNA: TGTGCCAGCAGTCACTCTCTAGCGGGAGACGACGAGCAGTACTTC. Its translation is CASSHSLAGDDEQYF.

This chain joins TRBV12-5 and TRBJ2-2; unclear D gene. Trimming cost V 1 base and J 5 bases, with 14 bases left between them. Germline V gives CDR1 LGHNT, CDR2 FRNRAP. CDR3 size: 16 residues. Here the CDR3 DNA reads TGTGCTAGTGGTTTGGGCTCTAGACGTTGGACCGGGGAGCTGTTTTTT. Protein: CASGLGSRRWTGELFF.

The rearrangement joins TRBV10-3 to TRBJ2-7; the D gene is possibly TRBD2 (5 bases). Germline V gives CDR1 ENHRY, CDR2 SYGVKD. The CDR3 runs to 14 residues. The V and J ends lost 0 bases and 1 base respectively, with 7 bases between them. The CDR3 region has the DNA TGTGCCATCAGTGAGTCGAGGGAGTCCTACGAGCAGTACTTC. Translation gives CAISESRESYEQYF.

CDR3 loop: CASRGAFQETQYF. The DNA of the CDR3 is TGTGCCAGCAGGGGGGCTTTCCAAGAGACCCAGTACTTC. V is TRBV13 and J is TRBJ2-5, with D tentatively TRBD1 (6 bases). The CDR3 is made up of 13 amino acids. The V end was cut by 6 bases, the J end by 1 base, with 9 bases between. CDR1 is PRHDT and CDR2 is FYEKMQ in the germline V gene (reference sequence).

This clone was seen a single time. As DNA, the CDR3 is TGTGCCAGTAGTATGGGACAGCGCACCGGGGAGCTGTTTTTT. The encoded protein is CASSMGQRTGELFF. V and J are TRBV19 and TRBJ2-2; 7 bases are shared with TRBD1. The length of the CDR3 is 14 residues. V was pared by 3 bases and J by 4 bases, with 2 bases of the junction left unmatched. Germline assignment: CDR1 LNHDA and CDR2 SQIVND (reference sequence).

The chain is built from TRBV11-2 and TRBJ1-6, with TRBD1 identical over 10 bases. V dropped 4 bases and J dropped 6; count of bases not matched to a gene: 3. Germline values: CDR1 SGHAT, CDR2 FQNNGV. The CDR3 totals 15 residues. The CDR3 reads CASSYRDRGNSPLHF. In DNA form, the CDR3 reads TGTGCCAGCAGCTATCGGGACAGGGGTAATTCACCCCTCCACTTT. The complete variable domain, with remaining parts taken from reference TRBV11-2 and TRBJ1-6, reads EAGVAQSPRYKIIEKRQSVAFWCNPISGHATLYWYQQILGQGPKLLIQFQNNGVVDDSQLPKDRFSAERLKGVDSTLKIQPAKLEDSAVYLCASSYRDRGNSPLHFGNGTRLTVT.

The chain joins TRBV7-9 to TRBJ2-7, with 9 positions matching TRBD2. Germline CDR1 is SEHNR and CDR2 is FQNEAQ (reference sequence). The CDR3 loop spans 16 amino acids. Germline trimming cut 3 bases from V and 0 bases from J; bases unmatched to any gene: 6. This chain's CDR3 is CASSFSGSRSSYEQYF. The CDR3 coding sequence is TGTGCCAGCAGCTTTAGCGGGAGTAGGAGCTCCTACGAGCAGTACTTC. The whole variable domain, remainder taken from reference TRBV7-9 and TRBJ2-7, is DTGVSQNPRHKITKRGQNVTFRCDPISEHNRLYWYRQTLGQGPEFLTYFQNEAQLEKSRLLSDRFSAERPKGSFSTLEIQRTEQGDSAMYLCASSFSGSRSSYEQYFGPGTRLTVT.

This clone was recorded once. The V gene is TRBV2, the J gene TRBJ1-4; unclear D gene. V lost 3 bases, J lost 7 bases, and 9 bases lay in between. This CDR3 contains 13 residues. CDR1 and CDR2 (germline): SNHLY, FYNNEI. The CDR3 is CASSDIGGEKLFF. The CDR3 DNA reads as TGTGCCAGCAGTGATATAGGAGGTGAAAAACTGTTTTTT.

This clone has a handful of counts. The CDR3 sequence: CASSASGYTDTQYF. CDR3 bases: TGTGCCAGCTCGGCTAGCGGATACACAGATACGCAGTATTTT. This chain uses TRBV6-5 with TRBJ2-3; TRBD2 agrees at 7 bases. CDR1 and CDR2 from the germline V gene are MNHEY and SVGAGI. With 8 bases clipped from V and 2 bases from J, the junction kept 7 bases outside the gene matches. The CDR3 sequence is 14 residues long.

This chain connects TRBV14 to TRBJ1-1; the D gene is possibly TRBD1 (5 bases). The CDR3 spans 17 residues. CDR1 is SGHDN and CDR2 is FVKESK in the germline V gene. With 0 bases removed from V and 0 bases from J, the gap between germline ends came to 14 bases. CDR3 sequence reads: CASSQDWGNRMNTEAFF. The CDR3 nucleotides read TGTGCCAGCAGCCAAGATTGGGGTAACAGGATGAACACTGAAGCTTTCTTT. The full variable domain, its missing parts supplied by reference TRBV14 and TRBJ1-1, is EAGVTQFPSHSVIEKGQTVTLRCDPISGHDNLYWYRRVMGKEIKFLLHFVKESKQDESGMPNNRFLAERTGGTYSTLKVQPAELEDSGVYFCASSQDWGNRMNTEAFFGQGTRLTVV.